The 30 T cell receptor beta chains reported below all come from one sample, sequenced in a study of cytomegalovirus exposure and HLA in healthy donors. The PCR was carried out with 60 Vbeta primers and 13 Jbeta primers. Produced via immunoSEQ multiplex PCR; TCRdb's table is partial and in-frame only. The data hold more than 100,000 clones, with around 70% observed a single time. Sequencing was carried out using PBMCs. The receptors derive from a woman aged 40 to 55 in good health and CMV-seropositive.

This clone turned up a few times. The genes are TRBV7-9 and TRBJ1-1, with D possibly being TRBD1 (6 bases). CDR1 SEHNR and CDR2 FQNEAQ come from the germline V gene (reference sequence). This CDR3 comprises 14 residues. Trimming removed 5 bases at V and 5 bases at J, with 15 bases between. The CDR3 nucleotides are TGTGCCAGCAGCCCCCAGGGGAGAGGGACTGAAGCTTTCTTT. Translating it yields CASSPQGRGTEAFF.

The J gene is TRBJ1-5, the V gene TRBV7-2, with D tentatively TRBD1 (5 bases). V dropped 5 bases and J dropped 3 bases, with 17 bases sitting between them. CDR1 SGHTA and CDR2 FQGNSA come from the germline V gene. The CDR3 totals 16 residues. The CDR3 region has the DNA TGTGCCAGCAGCGTCCGCGGGGGGGTGGACAATCAGCCCCAGCATTTT. Translation gives CASSVRGGVDNQPQHF. Supplemented by reference TRBV7-2 and TRBJ1-5, the full variable domain reads GAGVSQSPSNKVTEKGKDVELRCDPISGHTALYWYRQSLGQGLEFLIYFQGNSAPDKSGLPSDRFSAERTGGSVSTLTIQRTQQEDSAVYLCASSVRGGVDNQPQHFGDGTRLSIL.

To note about this clone: At the DNA level, this CDR3 is encoded by other sequences in the same sample as well. J is TRBJ1-6 and V is TRBV7-2; TRBD1 matches 7 bases. V was clipped by 3 bases and J by 7 bases; unmatched bases: 6. The CDR3 extends over 15 amino acids. Germline V gene lookup returns CDR1 SGHTA and CDR2 FQGNSA. The CDR3 spells CASSFTGTANSPLHF. In DNA, the CDR3 is TGTGCCAGCAGCTTTACCGGGACAGCCAATTCACCCCTCCACTTT.

The rearrangement joins TRBV7-2 to TRBJ1-6, with 8 bases matching TRBD1. Trimming took 6 bases from V and 1 from J; bases not matched to a gene: 5. Germline CDR1 and CDR2: SGHTA and FQGNSA. CDR3 length: 16 amino acids. CDR3 sequence (DNA): TGTGCCAGCAGTTCCGGGACAGGATCCTATAATTCACCCCTCCACTTT. Translation: CASSSGTGSYNSPLHF.

The V gene is TRBV5-1, the J gene TRBJ2-1; a weak D match, TRBD2 (6 bases). Germline V gene data show CDR1 as SGHRS and CDR2 as YFSETQ. The CDR3 length is 15 residues. Trimming pared 0 bases from V and 9 bases from J, leaving 16 bases between. The CDR3, as DNA: TGCGCCAGCAGCTTGGATCCAGGGAATAGCGGTGAGCAGTTCTTC. It specifies CASSLDPGNSGEQFF.

This sequence joins TRBV7-8 and TRBJ1-3; D might be TRBD1 (6 bases). The CDR3 runs to 15 residues. In germline, CDR1 is SGHVS, CDR2 FQNEAQ. V dropped 3 bases and J dropped 4 bases, with 13 bases sitting between them. The CDR3 DNA follows: TGTGCCAGCAGCTTCTCCCAGGGGTTGGGAAACACCATATATTTT. Translation gives CASSFSQGLGNTIYF.

This rearrangement joins TRBV6-1 to TRBJ1-2; possible D gene TRBD1, 6 bases. The CDR3 length is 15 residues. Between the trimmed V and J ends, which lost 6 bases and 5 bases, there was a span of 19 bases. The germline CDR1 and CDR2 sequences are MNHNS and SASEGT. This CDR3 reads CASSPSGEGGYGYTF. The CDR3 region has the DNA TGTGCCAGCAGCCCAAGTGGGGAAGGGGGATATGGCTACACCTTC.

The chain is built from TRBV7-3 and TRBJ1-1; TRBD1 might be the D (6 bases). In germline, CDR1 is SGHTA, CDR2 FQGTGA. The CDR3 has 14 residues. Trimming shortened V by 1 base and J by 4 bases, and 10 bases separated the two germline ends. CDR3 loop: CASSLSRGSTEAFF. In DNA form, the CDR3 reads TGTGCCAGCAGCTTAAGCAGGGGTAGCACTGAAGCTTTCTTT.

J is TRBJ1-5 and V is TRBV6-5; D might be TRBD1 (6 bases). Trimming pared 6 bases from V and 0 bases from J, leaving 12 bases between. The CDR3 sequence is 15 residues long. Germline V gene data show CDR1 as MNHEY and CDR2 as SVGAGI. The CDR3 DNA sequence: TGTGCCAGCAGAAGGACAGAGTCTAGCAATCAGCCCCAGCATTTT. Encoded protein: CASRRTESSNQPQHF.

The rearrangement uses TRBV2 and TRBJ1-5; no reliable D call. The CDR3 is 13 residues long. V lost 7 bases to trimming and J lost 0 bases, with 7 bases between them. CDR1 and CDR2 (germline): SNHLY, FYNNEI. CDR3 sequence reads: CASNIFSNQPQHF. The DNA of the CDR3 is TGTGCCAGCAACATCTTTAGCAATCAGCCCCAGCATTTT.

The rearrangement joins TRBV6-1 to TRBJ1-2, with D maybe TRBD1 (5 bases). The CDR3 length is 19 residues. The V and J ends lost 4 bases and 4 bases respectively, with 28 bases between them. The V gene's germline CDR1 is MNHNS and CDR2 SASEGT. As DNA, the CDR3 is TGTGCCAGCAGTGGATCAGTGCAGGGAGTGTATGGAGGGAGCTATGGCTACACCTTC. This gives the protein CASSGSVQGVYGGSYGYTF.

The rearrangement links TRBV6-5 to TRBJ1-2; D unclear. In germline, CDR1 is MNHEY, CDR2 SVGAGI. V lost 6 bases, J lost 3 bases, and 14 bases lay in between. This CDR3 comprises 14 residues. CDR3 nucleotides: TGTGCCAGCAGCCGCCGGAGAGTGGACTATGGCTACACCTTC. It yields the protein CASSRRRVDYGYTF.

The chain employs TRBV6-5 and TRBJ1-1; D unclear. Between the trimmed V and J ends, which lost 0 bases and 2 bases, there was a span of 7 bases. Germline V gene lookup returns CDR1 MNHEY and CDR2 SVGAGI. The CDR3 runs to 14 residues. The CDR3 DNA is TGTGCCAGCAGTTACTCCAGATCAAACACTGAAGCTTTCTTT. It yields the protein CASSYSRSNTEAFF.

This sequence joins TRBV9 and TRBJ2-7, with TRBD2 identical over 15 bases. Germline-derived CDR1 and CDR2 are SGDLS and YYNGEE. Trimming at V came to 4 bases and at J to 3 bases, leaving 11 bases not matched to a gene. The CDR3 consists of 18 residues. The CDR3 nucleotides read TGTGCCAGCAGCCAGGGACTAGCGGGGGGTAAACTATACTACGAGCAGTACTTC. Protein: CASSQGLAGGKLYYEQYF.

The chain links TRBV5-1 to TRBJ2-5; 9 bases align to TRBD1. The germline V gene encodes CDR1 SGHRS and CDR2 YFSETQ. This CDR3 comprises 15 residues. V was pared by 2 bases and J by 4 bases, with 6 bases of the junction left unmatched. For the CDR3, the DNA is TGCGCCAGCAGCTTCTACACAGGGGGCCGAGAGACCCAGTACTTC. It encodes CASSFYTGGRETQYF.

For this clone: Other DNA sequences of this sample code for an identical CDR3. The chain combines TRBV7-3 with TRBJ2-7; 8 bases line up with TRBD2. The germline V gene encodes CDR1 SGHTA and CDR2 FQGTGA. The CDR3 covers 14 residues. Unmatched junction bases numbered 2, after V lost 1 base and J lost 3 bases. The CDR3 region has the DNA TGTGCCAGCAGCTTAAACGGGGGGGACTACGAGCAGTACTTC. Protein sequence: CASSLNGGDYEQYF.

Ten or more counts support this clone. This chain joins TRBV27 and TRBJ1-2; no clear D gene. Per the germline V gene, CDR1 is MNHEY and CDR2 is SMNVEV (reference sequence). The V and J ends lost 8 bases and 0 bases respectively, with 16 bases between them. This CDR3 spans 15 amino acids. CDR3: CASALAGETNYGYTF. For the CDR3, the DNA is TGTGCCAGCGCCTTGGCGGGAGAAACTAACTATGGCTACACCTTC.

This sequence joins TRBV13 and TRBJ1-3, with 8 bases identical to TRBD1. Looked up from germline, CDR1 is PRHDT and CDR2 is FYEKMQ (reference sequence). The junction had 3 bases not matched to a gene; V was cut back by 5 bases and J by 6 bases. The CDR3 is made up of 13 amino acids. The CDR3 region has the DNA TGTGCCAGCAGCCCACAGGGGGTAAACACCATATATTTT. Translated, it gives CASSPQGVNTIYF.

The gene calls are TRBV7-6 and TRBJ2-6, with TRBD2 matching over 13 bases. This CDR3 has 18 amino acids. With V trimmed by 5 bases and J by 0 bases, 4 bases remained unmatched. Germline-derived CDR1 and CDR2 are SGHVS and FNYEAQ. CDR3 protein: CASSPRLAGGSGANVLTF. The CDR3, as DNA: TGTGCCAGCAGCCCGCGACTAGCGGGGGGCTCTGGGGCCAACGTCCTGACTTTC. The full variable domain, completed using reference TRBV7-6 and TRBJ2-6, is GAGVSQSPRYKVTKRGQDVALRCDPISGHVSLYWYRQALGQGPEFLTYFNYEAQQDKSGLPNDRFSAERPEGSISTLTIQRTEQRDSAMYRCASSPRLAGGSGANVLTFGAGSRLTVL.

The rearrangement joins TRBV6-1 to TRBJ2-1; unclear D gene. CDR1 and CDR2 (germline): MNHNS, SASEGT. This CDR3 contains 13 residues. Trimming stripped 1 base from V and 4 bases from J, with 5 bases between. Here the CDR3 DNA reads TGTGCCAGCAGTGAAGTCCAGTACAATGAGCAGTTCTTC. Translation: CASSEVQYNEQFF.

Remarks on this clone: Other DNA variants within this sample encode the same CDR3. The genes are TRBV7-9 and TRBJ2-3; possible D gene TRBD1, 5 bases. The V end lost 3 bases, the J end lost 0 bases, and 7 bases lay between the germline ends. The CDR3 has 14 amino acids. The germline gives CDR1 SEHNR, CDR2 FQNEAQ (reference sequence). CDR3 region: CASSFQGSTDTQYF. The CDR3 DNA sequence: TGTGCCAGCAGCTTCCAGGGTAGCACAGATACGCAGTATTTT.

This clone was seen just once. The chain carries TRBV4-3 and TRBJ2-3; 12 bases agree with TRBD2. CDR1 and CDR2 from the germline V gene are LGHNA and YSLEER. This CDR3 region has 17 residues. Trimming removed 0 bases from V and 3 bases from J; junction bases left unmatched: 4. CDR3 nucleotide sequence: TGCGCCAGCAGCCAAGAGCTAGCGGGGGGGTTTACAGATACGCAGTATTTT. Its protein product is CASSQELAGGFTDTQYF.

The genes are TRBV5-1 and TRBJ2-3; TRBD2 aligns across 14 bases. This CDR3 region has 16 residues. The trim removed 4 bases at V and 4 bases at J, leaving 5 bases unmatched. Germline V CDR1 and CDR2: SGHRS, YFSETQ. The CDR3 loop reads CASSVGLAGGPDTQYF. Here the CDR3 DNA reads TGCGCCAGCAGCGTTGGACTAGCGGGGGGCCCAGATACGCAGTATTTT.

The chain uses TRBV19 and TRBJ2-7; TRBD1 matches at 7 bases. Trimming took 5 bases from V and 3 from J; bases not matched to a gene: 4. Germline values: CDR1 LNHDA, CDR2 SQIVND (reference sequence). This CDR3 is 13 amino acids long. CDR3 sequence: CASSFRDSYEQYF. The CDR3 DNA reads as TGTGCCAGTAGTTTCCGGGACAGCTACGAGCAGTACTTC.

This chain connects TRBV10-3 to TRBJ2-5, with 13 bases fitting TRBD2. Germline V gives CDR1 ENHRY, CDR2 SYGVKD. This CDR3 has 16 residues. With 4 bases clipped from V and 5 bases from J, the junction kept 7 bases outside the gene matches. The CDR3 loop is CAISGLLAGGPETQYF. Written as DNA, the CDR3 is TGTGCCATCAGTGGGTTACTAGCGGGGGGGCCGGAGACCCAGTACTTC.

V and J are TRBV9 and TRBJ2-1; 11 bases are a match to TRBD1. V dropped 2 bases and J dropped 6; count of bases not matched to a gene: 1. Germline V CDR1 and CDR2: SGDLS, YYNGEE. The CDR3 sequence is 14 residues long. CDR3 residues: CASSVGTGGNEQFF. The CDR3 DNA reads as TGTGCCAGCAGCGTCGGGACAGGGGGCAATGAGCAGTTCTTC.

This clone was detected a few times. The chain has TRBV4-2 and TRBJ1-2; D is unclear. The ends were cut back, 1 base at V and 8 bases at J, with 8 bases in the middle. Germline loops: CDR1 LGHNA, CDR2 YNFKEQ. The CDR3 spans 12 residues. The CDR3: CASSQAVRGYTF. CDR3 sequence (DNA): TGTGCCAGCAGCCAAGCGGTCCGGGGCTACACCTTC.

The CDR3 here is CASSLPLRGGATYEQYF. As DNA, the CDR3 is TGCGCCAGCAGCCTCCCCCTGAGAGGGGGCGCGACCTACGAGCAGTACTTC. The chain uses TRBV4-3 and TRBJ2-7; 7 nucleotides agree with TRBD1. This CDR3 comprises 17 residues. Germline-derived CDR1 and CDR2 are LGHNA and YSLEER. V was pared by 4 bases and J by 2 bases, with 14 bases of the junction left unmatched.

This clone appeared a few times. CDR3 region: CASSQDHRMNTEAFF. CDR3 sequence (DNA): TGTGCCAGCAGCCAAGATCACAGGATGAACACTGAAGCTTTCTTT. The gene calls are TRBV14 and TRBJ1-1, with D possibly matching TRBD1 (5 bases). The CDR3 sequence is 15 residues long. Trimming stripped 0 bases from V and 0 bases from J, with 8 bases between. The germline gives CDR1 SGHDN, CDR2 FVKESK.

This chain connects TRBV9 to TRBJ2-1; 9 bases are a match to TRBD1. CDR1 SGDLS and CDR2 YYNGEE come from the germline V gene. V trimming: 3 bases; J trimming: 6 bases; junction bases outside the gene matches: 4. This CDR3 contains 14 residues. Here the CDR3 reads CASSARDRANEQFF. CDR3 bases: TGTGCCAGCAGCGCCCGGGACAGGGCCAATGAGCAGTTCTTC.